This T cell receptor (beta chain) derives from a study of blood T cell repertoires in COVID-19. Germline CDR1 reads MNHEY; CDR2 reads SVGEGT. This CDR3 is 16 amino acids long. After removal of 6 bases from V and 0 bases from J, the junction contained 5 bases not matched to a gene. Generated by immunoSEQ multiplex PCR, the TCRdb table keeps only in-frame clones and is missing some. The table lists 70,000 to 75,000 clones, roughly 80% of them singletons. The chain links TRBV6-2 or TRBV6-3 to TRBJ2-3, with TRBD2 matching over 11 bases. Sequencing was done on a sample of peripheral blood. The sequence was obtained from a woman aged 80 or over with active or convalescent COVID-19. CDR3 residues: CASSLAGGYSTDTQYF. The CDR3 DNA sequence: TGTGCCAGCAGCTTAGCGGGAGGGTACAGCACAGATACGCAGTATTTT.